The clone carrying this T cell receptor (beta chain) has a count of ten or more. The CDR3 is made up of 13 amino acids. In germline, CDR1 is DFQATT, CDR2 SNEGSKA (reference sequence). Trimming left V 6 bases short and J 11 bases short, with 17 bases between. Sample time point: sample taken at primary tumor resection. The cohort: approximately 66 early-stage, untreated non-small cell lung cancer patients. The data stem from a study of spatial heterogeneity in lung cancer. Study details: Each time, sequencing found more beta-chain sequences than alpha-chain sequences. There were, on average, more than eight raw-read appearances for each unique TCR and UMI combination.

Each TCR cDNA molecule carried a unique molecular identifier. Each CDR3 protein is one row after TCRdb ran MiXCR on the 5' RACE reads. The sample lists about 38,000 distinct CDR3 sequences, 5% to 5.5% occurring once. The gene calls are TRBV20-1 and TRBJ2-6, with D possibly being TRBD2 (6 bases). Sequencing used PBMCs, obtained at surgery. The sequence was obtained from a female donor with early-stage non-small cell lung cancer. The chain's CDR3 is CSAPDGGKDVLTF. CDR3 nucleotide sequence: TGCAGTGCCCCGGACGGAGGGAAGGACGTCCTGACTTTC.